This T cell receptor (beta chain) was profiled in a study of Ad26.COV2.S vaccination and SARS-CoV-2 variants. Study as a whole: By the intramuscular route, Ad26.COV2.S was given once, or twice 56 days apart.

For this clone: Its antigen is not identified.

Findings and limits, study-wide: Higher spike-specific TCR breadth was found in vaccine recipients than in placebo recipients.

Sequencing used immunoSEQ multiplex PCR; TCRdb keeps in-frame clones, though not all of them. Of around 450,000 clones in the sample, 70% to 90% are singletons; the top ten hold approximately 4%. The germline CDR1 and CDR2 sequences are SNHLY and FYNNEI. V lost 6 bases to trimming and J lost 3 bases, with 8 bases between them. The CDR3 sequence is 13 residues long. Described treatment: 19 received Ad26.COV2.S at low or high dose, single or two shots; about 5 received placebo; per-sample allocation not given. Sampling was done on day 63 after the first vaccine or placebo injection. Boston supplied an adult donor aged 18-55 years.

The sample in question was peripheral blood, obtained in a trial of Ad26.COV2.S vaccine versus placebo. V usage is TRBV2 and J usage is TRBJ2-2; D unclear. The sequence came from a person between 18 and 59 years old who received the Ad26.COV2.S COVID-19 vaccine or a placebo. The CDR3 nucleotides read TGTGCCAGCAGGGGTCTCCACACCGGGGAGCTGTTTTTT. Residues: CASRGLHTGELFF. Full variable domain (missing parts from reference TRBV2 and TRBJ2-2): EPEVTQTPSHQVTQMGQEVILRCVPISNHLYFYWYRQILGQKVEFLVSFYNNEISEKSEIFDDQFSVERPDGSNFTLKIRSTKLEDSAMYFCASRGLHTGELFFGEGSRLTVL.